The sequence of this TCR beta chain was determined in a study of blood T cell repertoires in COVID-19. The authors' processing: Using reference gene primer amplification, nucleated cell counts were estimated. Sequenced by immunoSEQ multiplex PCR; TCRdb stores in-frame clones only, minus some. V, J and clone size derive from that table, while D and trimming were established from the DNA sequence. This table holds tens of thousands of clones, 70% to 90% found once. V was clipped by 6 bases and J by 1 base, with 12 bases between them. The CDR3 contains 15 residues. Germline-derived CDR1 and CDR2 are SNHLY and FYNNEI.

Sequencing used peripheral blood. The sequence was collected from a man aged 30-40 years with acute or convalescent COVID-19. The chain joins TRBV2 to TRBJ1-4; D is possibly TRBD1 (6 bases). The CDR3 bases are TGTGCCAGCAGCGACAACAGGGTAACTAATGAAAAACTGTTTTTT. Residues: CASSDNRVTNEKLFF.